This T cell receptor (beta chain) was captured in a study of shared clonotypes between healthy human individuals. The overall study: Plates per donor: three CD4 naive, three CD4 memory, two CD8 naive, one CD8 memory. General study findings and limits: Sharing across a few donors was seen in 4% to 6.5% of naive CD4 clonotypes.

As to this clone: The antigen remains undetermined. Other nucleotide sequences from this sample produce the same CDR3.

Cells designated naive CD8 were CD45RO-negative and were positively selected for CCR7, with terminally differentiated effector memory CD45RA+ cells excluded. Healthy HIV-negative adults with no recent acute infections or vaccinations were recruited as donors. About 30,000 T cell genomes, or approximately 190 ng DNA, went into the sorted-subset replicate PCRs. Data came from immunoSEQ multiplex PCR; TCRdb stores just in-frame clones and leaves some out. Counted here are under 2,000,000 clones, less than 95% occurring once; the ten biggest clones make up roughly 1.2%. Specimen: naive CD8+ T cells sorted from blood. The sequence derives from a man between 18 and 29 years old in good health.

CDR3 sequence reads: CASSPDSTDTQYF. The CDR3 DNA follows: TGCGCCAGCAGCCCGGACAGCACAGATACGCAGTATTTT. This chain connects TRBV4-1 to TRBJ2-3; no reliable D call. CDR1 MGHRA and CDR2 YSYEKL come from the germline V gene. V was trimmed by 4 bases and J by 0 bases, leaving 5 bases between them. This CDR3 region has 13 residues.